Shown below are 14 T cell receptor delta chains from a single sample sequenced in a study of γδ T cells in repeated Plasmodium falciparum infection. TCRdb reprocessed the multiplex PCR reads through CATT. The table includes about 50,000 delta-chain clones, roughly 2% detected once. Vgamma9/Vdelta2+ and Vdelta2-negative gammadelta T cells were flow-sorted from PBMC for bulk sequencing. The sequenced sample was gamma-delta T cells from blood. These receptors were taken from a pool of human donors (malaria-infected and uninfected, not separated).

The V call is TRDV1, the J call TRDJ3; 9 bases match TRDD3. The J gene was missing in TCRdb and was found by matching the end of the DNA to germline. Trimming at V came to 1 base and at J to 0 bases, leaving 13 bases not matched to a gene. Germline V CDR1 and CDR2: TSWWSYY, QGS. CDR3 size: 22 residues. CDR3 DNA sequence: TGTGCTCTTGGGGAACCGTTCCTGGTCTGGGGGATTAGCTCCTGGGACACCCGACAGATGTTTTTC. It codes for CALGEPFLVWGISSWDTRQMFF.

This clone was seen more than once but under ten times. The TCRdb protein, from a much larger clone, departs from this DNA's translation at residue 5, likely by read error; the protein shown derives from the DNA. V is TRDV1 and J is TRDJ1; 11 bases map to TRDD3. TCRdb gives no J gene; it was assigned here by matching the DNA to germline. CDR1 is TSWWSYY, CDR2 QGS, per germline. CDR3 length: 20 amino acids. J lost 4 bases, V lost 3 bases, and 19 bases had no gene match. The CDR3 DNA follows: TGTGCTCTTGGGGATTCCTCCTACGTCTGGGGGATACCGGGAGGCGATAAACTCATCTTT. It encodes CALGDSSYVWGIPGGDKLIF.

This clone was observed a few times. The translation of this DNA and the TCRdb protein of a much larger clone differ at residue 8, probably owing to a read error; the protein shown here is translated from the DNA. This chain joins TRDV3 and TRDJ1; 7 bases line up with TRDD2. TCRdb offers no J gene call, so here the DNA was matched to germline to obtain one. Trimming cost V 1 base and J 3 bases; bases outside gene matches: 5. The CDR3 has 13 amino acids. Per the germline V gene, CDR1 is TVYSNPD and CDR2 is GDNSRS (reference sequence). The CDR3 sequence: CAFKLSYSDKLIF. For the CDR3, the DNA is TGTGCCTTTAAGCTTTCCTACTCCGATAAACTCATCTTT. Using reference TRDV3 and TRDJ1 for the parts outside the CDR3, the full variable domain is CDKVTQSSPDQTVASGSEVVLLCTYDTVYSNPDLFWYRIRPDYSFQFVFYGDNSRSEGADFTQGRFSVKHILTQKAFHLVISPVRTEDSATYYCAFKLSYSDKLIFGKGTRVTVEP.

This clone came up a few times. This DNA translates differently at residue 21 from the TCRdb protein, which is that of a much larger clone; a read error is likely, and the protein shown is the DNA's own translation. The CDR3, as DNA: TGTGCTCTTGGGGAACTCGTTATATTCTCAAATCAAGGGGGATACCTTTGGACCGATAAACCCATCTTT. Translation gives CALGELVIFSNQGGYLWTDKPIF. The J gene went uncalled, whereas the V gene is TRDV1; the D call in the table, TRDD3, was not verified against the DNA. The CDR3 runs to 23 residues. Germline values: CDR1 TSWWSYY, CDR2 QGS.

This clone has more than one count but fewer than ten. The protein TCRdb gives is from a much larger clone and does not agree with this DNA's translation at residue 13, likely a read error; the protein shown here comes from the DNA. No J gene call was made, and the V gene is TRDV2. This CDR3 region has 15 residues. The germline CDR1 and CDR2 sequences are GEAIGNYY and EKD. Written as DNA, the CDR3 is TGTGCCTGTGACACCGTGTCCTCCCACACCGATAAATTCATCTTT. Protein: CACDTVSSHTDKFIF.

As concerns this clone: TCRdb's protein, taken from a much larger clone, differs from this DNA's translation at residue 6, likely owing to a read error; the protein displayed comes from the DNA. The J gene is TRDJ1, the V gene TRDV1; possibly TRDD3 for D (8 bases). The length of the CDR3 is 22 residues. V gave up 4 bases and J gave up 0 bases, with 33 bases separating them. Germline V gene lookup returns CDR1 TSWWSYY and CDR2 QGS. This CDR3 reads CALGVSFLRRGWGTRYTDKLIF. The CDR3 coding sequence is TGTGCTCTTGGGGTTTCCTTCCTCCGTCGGGGCTGGGGGACCCGATACACCGATAAACTCATCTTT.

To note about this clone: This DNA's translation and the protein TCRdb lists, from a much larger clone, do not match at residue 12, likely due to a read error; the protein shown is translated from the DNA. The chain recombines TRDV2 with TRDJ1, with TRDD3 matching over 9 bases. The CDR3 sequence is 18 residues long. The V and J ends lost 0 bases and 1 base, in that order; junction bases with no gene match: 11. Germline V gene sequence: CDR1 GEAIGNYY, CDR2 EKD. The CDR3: CACDTGVGGYFCTDKLIF. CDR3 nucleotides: TGTGCCTGTGACACCGGAGTAGGGGGATACTTCTGCACCGATAAACTCATCTTT.

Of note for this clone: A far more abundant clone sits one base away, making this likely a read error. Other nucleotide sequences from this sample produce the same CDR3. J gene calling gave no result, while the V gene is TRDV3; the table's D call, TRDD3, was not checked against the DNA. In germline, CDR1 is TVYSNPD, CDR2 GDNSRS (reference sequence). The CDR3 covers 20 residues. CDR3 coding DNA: TGTGCCTTTAGGGTCTACCTCTACGAGTACTGGGGGGTCTACACCGATAAGCTCATCTTT. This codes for CAFRVYLYEYWGVYTDKLIF.

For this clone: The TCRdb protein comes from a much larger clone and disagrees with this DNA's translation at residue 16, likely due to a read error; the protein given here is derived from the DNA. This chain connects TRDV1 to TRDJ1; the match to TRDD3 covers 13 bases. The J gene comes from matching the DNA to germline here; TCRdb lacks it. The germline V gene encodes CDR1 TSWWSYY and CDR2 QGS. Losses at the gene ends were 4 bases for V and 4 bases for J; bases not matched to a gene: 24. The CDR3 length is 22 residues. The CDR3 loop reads CALGASYLYWGIRFGGFDKLIF. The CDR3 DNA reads TGTGCTCTTGGGGCTTCCTACCTTTACTGGGGGATACGCTTCGGGGGTTTCGATAAACTCATCTTT.

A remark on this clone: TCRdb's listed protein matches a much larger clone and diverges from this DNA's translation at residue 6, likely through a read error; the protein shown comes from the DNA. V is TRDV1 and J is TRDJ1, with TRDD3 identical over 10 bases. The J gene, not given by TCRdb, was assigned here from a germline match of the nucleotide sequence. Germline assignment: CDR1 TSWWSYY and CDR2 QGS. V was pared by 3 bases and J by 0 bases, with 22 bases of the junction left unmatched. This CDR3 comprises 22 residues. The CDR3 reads CALGDEHRRDWGIPPYTDKLIF. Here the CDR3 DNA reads TGTGCTCTTGGGGACGAACACCGTCGGGACTGGGGGATCCCTCCGTACACCGATAAACTCATCTTT.

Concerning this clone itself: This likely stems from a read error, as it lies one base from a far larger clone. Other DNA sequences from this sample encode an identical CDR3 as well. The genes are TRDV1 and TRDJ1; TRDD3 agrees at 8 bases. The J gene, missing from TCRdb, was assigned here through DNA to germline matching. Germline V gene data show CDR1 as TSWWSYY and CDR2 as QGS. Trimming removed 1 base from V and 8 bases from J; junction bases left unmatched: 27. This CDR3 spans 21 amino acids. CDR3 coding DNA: TGTGCTCTTGGGGAACACACGCCGAGTCTCCCTACGAGGGATACGCCTATCAAACTCATCTTT. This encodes CALGEHTPSLPTRDTPIKLIF.

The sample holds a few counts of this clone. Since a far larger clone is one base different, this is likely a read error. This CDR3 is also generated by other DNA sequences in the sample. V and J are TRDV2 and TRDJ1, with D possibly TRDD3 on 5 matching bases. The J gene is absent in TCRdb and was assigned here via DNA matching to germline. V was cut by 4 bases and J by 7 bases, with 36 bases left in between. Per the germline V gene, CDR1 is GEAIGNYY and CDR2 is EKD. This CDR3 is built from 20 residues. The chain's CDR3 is CACDTLRWTGGRYLAGKLIF. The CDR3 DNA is TGTGCCTGTGATACTTTACGGTGGACCGGGGGCAGATACTTAGCCGGTAAACTCATCTTT.

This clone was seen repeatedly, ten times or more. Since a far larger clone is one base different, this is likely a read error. CDR3 coding DNA: TGTGCCTCCGGCCTTCCCCGTACTGGGGGATTCCCGTTCAAATGGTCAAATCGGTGGACCGATAAACTCATCTTT. Translating it yields CASGLPRTGGFPFKWSNRWTDKLIF. V is TRDV3 and J is TRDJ1; 10 bases align to TRDD3. Per the germline V gene, CDR1 is TVYSNPD and CDR2 is GDNSRS (reference sequence). V lost 4 bases to trimming and J lost 2 bases; unmatched junction nucleotides: 40. The CDR3 extends over 25 amino acids.

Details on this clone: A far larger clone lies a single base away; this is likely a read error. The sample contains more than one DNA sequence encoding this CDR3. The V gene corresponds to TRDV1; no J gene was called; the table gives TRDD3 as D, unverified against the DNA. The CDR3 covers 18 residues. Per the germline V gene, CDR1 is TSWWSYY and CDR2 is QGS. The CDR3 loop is CALGGRWVPNPYTDKLIF. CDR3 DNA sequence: TGTGCTCTTGGGGGGCGCTGGGTCCCAAACCCGTACACCGATAAACTCATCTTC.